This T cell receptor beta chain was recorded in a study of T cell repertoires in aging, cancer and after chemotherapy. By sample fraction, this clonotype is medium-sized. A mixed TRB-A/B primer pool amplified rearranged TRB by multiplex touch-down PCR. TCRdb independently ran MiXCR on the multiplex PCR reads; one entry per CDR3 protein. This table has about 10,000 distinct CDR3 sequences, less than 25% appearing once. Peripheral blood genomic DNA, not sorted cells or RNA, was the template. Sequencing used blood. The receptor's source is a human donor with a blood cancer. The donor label of this sample is uncertain.

The CDR3 sequence: CASSFLAGTDNEQFF. Here the CDR3 DNA reads TGTGCCAGCAGTTTTTTAGCGGGCACGGACAATGAGCAGTTCTTC. The rearrangement links TRBV27 to TRBJ2-1, with 7 bases aligning to TRBD2. V shed 3 bases and J 5 bases; nucleotides not matched to a gene: 7. The CDR3 length is 15 residues. Germline V gene data show CDR1 as MNHEY and CDR2 as SMNVEV (reference sequence).